This T cell receptor (beta chain) appears in the sequencing data of a study of T cell changes during pregnancy in multiple sclerosis (dated 2019 in TCRdb). General notes on the study: In women with multiple sclerosis, the researchers looked at how the T cell repertoire shifted as pregnancy progressed.

The CDR3 runs 10 amino acids, cysteine and phenylalanine included. The sequence is cut down to CDR3 DNA, 30 bases in frame from base 1. Looking up the germline V gene yields CDR1 SGHTS and CDR2 YDEGEE. Worth noting for this clone: Its recognized antigen is unknown. A read error may account for a junction end that differs from germline.

Libraries were constructed by the immunoSEQ multiplex PCR assay. TCRdb retrieved this table from immuneACCESS and kept in-frame rearrangements only. Not all clones are present; in checked studies, unresolved V genes account for under half, and no reason is known for the remainder. The sample profile shows fewer than 130,000 clones; about nine tenths of them were found once. The ten biggest clones cover less than 4.5% of the sample. This sequence uses TRBV5-8 and TRBJ1-2; the D gene is not confidently resolved. The input for sequencing was peripheral blood, taken after pregnancy. This receptor was obtained from a female donor with multiple sclerosis, enrolled in a pregnancy study. The DNA is as follows: TGTGCCAGCAGCTTGGGAAGACTCGACTTC. This translates into CASSLGRLDF.